This record covers a single T cell receptor (beta chain). Germline CDR1 is LNHNV and CDR2 is YYDKDF (reference sequence). V was pared by 1 base and J by 1 base, with 11 bases between. The CDR3 loop spans 16 amino acids. The sample comes from a study of beta chain features in type 1 diabetes. Study as a whole: All samples combined gave roughly 110,000,000 sorted cells for examination.

Expressed TCRB transcripts were sequenced because the isolated RNA had all been reverse transcribed beforehand. Sequencing used immunoSEQ multiplex PCR; TCRdb keeps in-frame clones, though not all of them. This sample yields approximately 470,000 clones, of which about 30% are seen a single time; 0.065% belongs to the top ten. Input material: naive CD4+ T cells from blood. The gene calls are TRBV15 and TRBJ2-1; no clear D. The TCR comes from a young man in good health. The CDR3 protein is CATSRAPIGSYNEQFF. In DNA, the CDR3 is TGTGCCACCAGCAGAGCTCCTATAGGGTCCTACAATGAGCAGTTCTTC.